This TCR beta chain was documented in a study of cytomegalovirus exposure and HLA in healthy donors. Study findings and constraints: Association with HLA alleles at 0.05 false discovery rate was found for around 17,000 TCR beta sequences in a later analysis. Most likely, a cluster of highly shared sequence variants arose as a sequencing artifact.

Germline V gene lookup returns CDR1 SGHNT and CDR2 YYREEE (reference sequence). V lost 4 bases to trimming and J lost 2 bases; unmatched junction nucleotides: 2. The CDR3 has 13 residues. Notes on this clone: Its antigen is as yet unknown. At the DNA level, this CDR3 is encoded by other sequences in the same sample as well.

13 Jbeta primers and 60 Vbeta primers were used for the PCR. The table came from immunoSEQ multiplex PCR; TCRdb's copy has only in-frame clones and leaves some out. The table includes roughly 200,000 clones, approximately 83% detected once. This chain connects TRBV5-4 to TRBJ2-5, with 7 bases matching TRBD1. Sequenced: PBMCs. This receptor was identified in a boy between 2 and 10 years old in good health and CMV-seronegative. This CDR3 reads CASSQGQQETQYF. In DNA form, the CDR3 reads TGTGCCAGCAGCCAGGGACAGCAAGAGACCCAGTACTTC. Variable domain in full (rest from reference TRBV5-4 and TRBJ2-5): ETGVTQSPTHLIKTRGQQVTLRCSSQSGHNTVSWYQQALGQGPQFIFQYYREEENGRGNFPPRFSGLQFPNYSSELNVNALELDDSALYLCASSQGQQETQYFGPGTRLLVL.